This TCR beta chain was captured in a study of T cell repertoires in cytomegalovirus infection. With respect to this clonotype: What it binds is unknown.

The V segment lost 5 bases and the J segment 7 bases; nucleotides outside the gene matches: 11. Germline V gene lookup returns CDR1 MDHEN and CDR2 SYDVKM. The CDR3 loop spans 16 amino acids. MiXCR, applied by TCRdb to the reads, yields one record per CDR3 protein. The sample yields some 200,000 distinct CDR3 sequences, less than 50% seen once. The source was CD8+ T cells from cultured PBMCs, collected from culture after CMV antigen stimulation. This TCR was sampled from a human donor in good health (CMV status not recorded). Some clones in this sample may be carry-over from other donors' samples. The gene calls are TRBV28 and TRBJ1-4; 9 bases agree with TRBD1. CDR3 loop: CASSTRQGVIGEKLFF. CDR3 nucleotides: TGTGCCAGCAGTACCCGACAGGGGGTAATAGGTGAAAAACTGTTTTTT.